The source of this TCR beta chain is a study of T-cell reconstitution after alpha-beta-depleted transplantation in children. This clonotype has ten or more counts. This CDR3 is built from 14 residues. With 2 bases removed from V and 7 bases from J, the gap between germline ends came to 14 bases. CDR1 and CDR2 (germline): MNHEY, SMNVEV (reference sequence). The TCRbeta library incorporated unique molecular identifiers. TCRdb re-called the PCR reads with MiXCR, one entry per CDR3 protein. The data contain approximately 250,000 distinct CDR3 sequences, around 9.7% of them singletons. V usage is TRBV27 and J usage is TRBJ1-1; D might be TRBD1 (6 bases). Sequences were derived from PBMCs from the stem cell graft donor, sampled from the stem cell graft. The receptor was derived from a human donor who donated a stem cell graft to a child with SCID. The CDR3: CASSLGGTPLEAFF. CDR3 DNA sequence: TGTGCCAGCAGTTTAGGGGGGACACCCCTTGAAGCTTTCTTT.